This TCR beta chain appears in the sequencing data of a study of post-analysis software for immune sequencing data. Turning to the study itself: In terms of disease course, relapsing-remitting, secondary progressive and progressive-relapsing multiple sclerosis were included.

This clonotype has more than one count but fewer than ten. The antigen remains unidentified. Unique molecular identifiers featured in each of the TCR beta cDNA libraries. Researchers reported roughly 0.5 million cDNA molecules coming from approximately 0.95 to 9.8 million T cells. TCRdb passed the PCR reads through MiXCR, listing each CDR3 protein once. The data contain about 430,000 distinct CDR3 sequences, approximately 42% of them singletons. This CDR3 contains 17 residues. Trimming took 4 bases from V and 0 from J, leaving 18 bases between them. CDR1 and CDR2 from the germline V gene are MNHNS and SASEGT. Study-wide findings and caveats: In patients, five or six TRBV segments were more frequent than in controls, with TRBV5-6, TRBV5-1 and TRBV20-1 among them.

J is TRBJ1-2 and V is TRBV6-1; maybe TRBD1 (5 bases). This sequence originates from a girl under 10 years old with multiple sclerosis. Sequences were obtained from blood. CDR3 nucleotide sequence: TGTGCCAGCAGTGTCCGCCGACAGAATTTAGCTAACTATGGCTACACCTTC. Amino acid sequence: CASSVRRQNLANYGYTF.